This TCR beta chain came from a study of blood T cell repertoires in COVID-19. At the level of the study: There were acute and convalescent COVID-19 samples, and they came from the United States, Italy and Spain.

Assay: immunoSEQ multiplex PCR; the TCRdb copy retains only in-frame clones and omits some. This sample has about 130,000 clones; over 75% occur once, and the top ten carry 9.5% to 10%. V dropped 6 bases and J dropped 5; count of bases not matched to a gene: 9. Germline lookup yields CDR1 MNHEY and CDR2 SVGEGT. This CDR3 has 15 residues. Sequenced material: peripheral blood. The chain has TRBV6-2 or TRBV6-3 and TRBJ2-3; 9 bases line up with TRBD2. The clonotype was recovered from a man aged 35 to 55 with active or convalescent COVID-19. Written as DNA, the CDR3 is TGTGCCAGCAGCCCTTGGGCGGGGGGGCAAGATACGCAGTATTTT. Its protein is CASSPWAGGQDTQYF.